These 26 T cell receptor beta chains came from one sample sequenced in a study of cytomegalovirus exposure and HLA in healthy donors. The PCR ran on 60 Vbeta and 13 Jbeta primers. Clones were sequenced by immunoSEQ multiplex PCR, and TCRdb holds only the in-frame ones, with some missing. The data contain more than 150,000 clones, about four fifths of them singletons. The sequencing input was PBMCs. These receptors were taken from a woman between 25 and 40 years old in good health and CMV-seropositive.

This clone has more than one count but fewer than ten. The chain joins TRBV7-9 to TRBJ2-4; the match to TRBD2 covers 9 bases. V dropped 5 bases and J dropped 6; count of bases not matched to a gene: 11. There are 16 residues in the CDR3. Germline CDR1 SEHNR, CDR2 FQNEAQ (reference sequence). The CDR3 spells CASSLGLAGSGNIQYF. In DNA, the CDR3 is TGTGCCAGCAGCCTCGGGCTAGCGGGATCCGGAAACATTCAGTACTTC. The full variable domain, with the rest looked up from reference TRBV7-9 and TRBJ2-4, is DTGVSQNPRHKITKRGQNVTFRCDPISEHNRLYWYRQTLGQGPEFLTYFQNEAQLEKSRLLSDRFSAERPKGSFSTLEIQRTEQGDSAMYLCASSLGLAGSGNIQYFGAGTRLSVL.

The V and J genes are TRBV28 and TRBJ2-5, with 11 bases lining up with TRBD1. Germline CDR1 reads MDHEN; CDR2 reads SYDVKM. This CDR3 region has 16 residues. Trimming cost V 3 bases and J 4 bases; bases outside gene matches: 7. The CDR3, as DNA: TGTGCCAGCAGTTTCGTCGGACAGGGGGCGCGAGAGACCCAGTACTTC. Protein sequence: CASSFVGQGARETQYF.

The V call is TRBV5-8, the J call TRBJ2-4, with D possibly matching TRBD1 (5 bases). This CDR3 is built from 15 residues. Germline V gives CDR1 SGHTS, CDR2 YDEGEE. V lost 4 bases, J lost 0 bases, and 11 bases lay in between. CDR3 bases: TGTGCCAGCAGCAGTCAGGGCAAAGCCAAAAACATTCAGTACTTC. As protein: CASSSQGKAKNIQYF.

J is TRBJ2-3 and V is TRBV5-6; perhaps TRBD1 as D (6 bases). The CDR3 is 15 residues long. In germline, CDR1 is SGHDT, CDR2 YYEEEE. The V end was cut by 1 base, the J end by 5 bases, with 14 bases between. Here the CDR3 reads CASSLHGQGLDTQYF. CDR3 nucleotide sequence: TGTGCCAGCAGCTTGCACGGGCAGGGGTTAGATACGCAGTATTTT.

This clone was detected a few times. The chain uses TRBV6-5 and TRBJ2-7, with 10 bases fitting TRBD1. J was trimmed by 3 bases and V by 6 bases; bases with no gene match: 5. The germline V gene encodes CDR1 MNHEY and CDR2 SVGAGI. The CDR3 extends over 14 amino acids. The DNA for the CDR3 is TGTGCCAGCAGGCCGGGACAGGGGTTCTACGAGCAGTACTTC. Translation: CASRPGQGFYEQYF.

The gene calls are TRBV25-1 and TRBJ1-1; perhaps TRBD1 as D (6 bases). Per germline, CDR1 MGHDK and CDR2 SYGVNS. This CDR3 comprises 14 residues. The V gene lost 6 bases and the J gene lost 0 bases, with 11 bases spanning the gap. The CDR3 protein is CASSYRDLNTEAFF. For the CDR3, the DNA is TGTGCCAGCAGCTACAGGGATCTGAACACTGAAGCTTTCTTT.

This clone was detected only a few times. This chain uses TRBV9 with TRBJ2-1, with 7 bases fitting TRBD2. CDR3 length equals 16 residues. V lost 0 bases to trimming and J lost 0 bases; unmatched junction nucleotides: 3. Germline CDR1 is SGDLS and CDR2 is YYNGEE. The CDR3 loop reads CASSVGLAGSYNEQFF. The CDR3 DNA sequence: TGTGCCAGCAGCGTAGGCTTAGCGGGCTCCTACAATGAGCAGTTCTTC.

The CDR3 DNA is TGTGCCAGCAGCTTAGGAGTGAGGTACGAGCAGTACTTC. Translation: CASSLGVRYEQYF. This chain joins TRBV11-2 and TRBJ2-7; D remains unclear. The CDR3 spans 13 residues. V was trimmed by 1 base and J by 4 bases, leaving 8 bases between them. Germline CDR1 reads SGHAT; CDR2 reads FQNNGV.

This sequence joins TRBV19 and TRBJ1-5; 9 nucleotides line up with TRBD1. V gave up 5 bases and J gave up 2 bases; unmatched junction bases: 4. Germline values: CDR1 LNHDA, CDR2 SQIVND (reference sequence). The length of the CDR3 is 15 residues. CDR3 nucleotide sequence: TGTGCCAGTAGTGGCCGGGACAGGGGCAATCAGCCCCAGCATTTT. Its protein is CASSGRDRGNQPQHF.

This sequence joins TRBV4-3 and TRBJ1-6; D is unclear. This CDR3 has 16 residues. Germline values: CDR1 LGHNA, CDR2 YSLEER. The germline V and J ends were trimmed by 0 bases and 9 bases, with 15 bases remaining between them. The CDR3 here is CASSQERVNLGSPLHF. DNA of the CDR3: TGCGCCAGCAGCCAAGAGAGGGTTAACTTAGGTTCACCCCTCCACTTT.

V and J are TRBV13 and TRBJ1-4; D is ambiguous. The CDR3 has 15 residues. Trimming stripped 4 bases from V and 4 bases from J, with 13 bases between. Germline V gives CDR1 PRHDT, CDR2 FYEKMQ (reference sequence). The CDR3 coding sequence is TGTGCCAGCAGCTCCCGGTTGAGGAGTAATGAAAAACTGTTTTTT. Translating it yields CASSSRLRSNEKLFF.

This clone turned up a few times. This chain links TRBV7-6 with TRBJ1-1; possible D gene TRBD1, 6 bases. V was clipped by 2 bases and J by 1 base, with 17 bases between them. There are 17 residues in the CDR3. The germline gives CDR1 SGHVS, CDR2 FNYEAQ. The CDR3 DNA follows: TGTGCCAGCAGCTTATCCCCTCCAGGGGCGCGGAACACTGAAGCTTTCTTT. Protein: CASSLSPPGARNTEAFF.

This chain connects TRBV5-1 to TRBJ2-1, with 7 nucleotides matching TRBD2. The CDR3 sequence is 16 residues long. J lost 4 bases, V lost 0 bases, and 7 bases had no gene match. CDR1 and CDR2 (germline): SGHRS, YFSETQ. The chain's CDR3 is CASSLGRLAVYNEQFF. In DNA form, the CDR3 reads TGCGCCAGCAGCTTGGGCCGGCTAGCGGTTTACAATGAGCAGTTCTTC. The complete variable domain, with remaining parts taken from reference TRBV5-1 and TRBJ2-1, reads KAGVTQTPRYLIKTRGQQVTLSCSPISGHRSVSWYQQTPGQGLQFLFEYFSETQRNKGNFPGRFSGRQFSNSRSEMNVSTLELGDSALYLCASSLGRLAVYNEQFFGPGTRLTVL.

This chain connects TRBV7-9 to TRBJ2-6, with 12 positions matching TRBD1. The CDR3 runs to 18 residues. The junction had 11 bases not matched to a gene; V was cut back by 10 bases and J by 1 base. Germline CDR1 and CDR2: SEHNR and FQNEAQ (reference sequence). The CDR3 loop is CATSLPGQGASGANVLTF. The CDR3 DNA reads as TGTGCCACCTCCCTCCCGGGACAGGGGGCTTCTGGGGCCAACGTCCTGACTTTC.

The V call is TRBV7-2, the J call TRBJ2-5; D call uncertain. The CDR3 is 14 residues long. In germline, CDR1 is SGHTA, CDR2 FQGNSA. Trimming stripped 1 base from V and 4 bases from J, with 10 bases between. CDR3: CASSLDPSLETQYF. DNA of the CDR3: TGTGCCAGCAGCTTAGACCCTAGTTTAGAGACCCAGTACTTC.

The genes are TRBV7-6 and TRBJ2-3; 12 nucleotides agree with TRBD2. V lost 5 bases and J lost 2; bases outside the gene matches: 5. This CDR3 has 16 residues. Germline lookup yields CDR1 SGHVS and CDR2 FNYEAQ. Here the CDR3 DNA reads TGTGCCAGCAGCGGACGACTAGCGGGAGACACAGATACGCAGTATTTT. Translation gives CASSGRLAGDTDTQYF.

The chain combines TRBV10-1 with TRBJ1-1; D uncertain. The CDR3 length is 13 residues. Germline V gives CDR1 WNHNN, CDR2 SYGVQD (reference sequence). Trimming removed 0 bases from V and 8 bases from J, with 10 bases in between. In nucleotides, the CDR3 is TGCGCCAGCAGTGAGTCATTCGGTTTCGAAGCTTTCTTT. Its protein is CASSESFGFEAFF.

The DNA for the CDR3 is TGTGCCATCAGTGAGTCGGTGGCAGTCGAGCAGTACTTC. Encoded protein: CAISESVAVEQYF. V gene TRBV10-3 combines with J gene TRBJ2-7; D is undetermined. The CDR3 runs to 13 residues. The germline V gene encodes CDR1 ENHRY and CDR2 SYGVKD. V lost 0 bases and J lost 6, with 9 bases in between.

This clone was seen only once. The V gene is TRBV27, the J gene TRBJ2-1, with 8 bases identical to TRBD2. This CDR3 is built from 15 residues. The J segment lost 7 bases and the V segment lost 5 bases, leaving 10 bases of the junction unmatched. The germline CDR1 and CDR2 sequences are MNHEY and SMNVEV (reference sequence). The CDR3 reads CASSPPGLGWNEQFF. CDR3 nucleotides: TGTGCCAGCAGTCCCCCGGGACTAGGGTGGAATGAGCAGTTCTTC.

The chain employs TRBV7-9 and TRBJ1-1; no reliable D call. Germline V gene data show CDR1 as SEHNR and CDR2 as FQNEAQ (reference sequence). Trimming left V 2 bases short and J 6 bases short, with 22 bases between. The length of the CDR3 is 17 residues. The chain's CDR3 is CASSLFPPRVLGAEAFF. The CDR3 DNA reads TGTGCCAGCAGCTTATTTCCACCGCGGGTATTGGGCGCTGAAGCTTTCTTT.

The gene calls are TRBV10-2 and TRBJ2-1; TRBD2 matches 7 bases. V lost 7 bases and J lost 3; bases outside the gene matches: 12. The CDR3 consists of 16 residues. From germline, CDR1 is WSHSY and CDR2 SAAADI. The CDR3: CASKVDAGDNYNEQFF. DNA of the CDR3: TGCGCCAGCAAAGTCGACGCGGGAGATAACTACAATGAGCAGTTCTTC.

The gene calls are TRBV19 and TRBJ2-5, with 16 bases aligning to TRBD2. Trimming at V came to 6 bases and at J to 2 bases, leaving 9 bases not matched to a gene. Germline-derived CDR1 and CDR2 are LNHDA and SQIVND (reference sequence). The CDR3 has 18 residues. CDR3 nucleotide sequence: TGTGCCAGTAGGAAGGGACTAGCGGGGGGGGCCCGTCAAGAGACCCAGTACTTC. Its protein is CASRKGLAGGARQETQYF.

The chain combines TRBV7-6 with TRBJ1-1, with D possibly matching TRBD1 (5 bases). This CDR3 is built from 16 residues. Trimming shortened V by 2 bases and J by 3 bases, and 16 bases separated the two germline ends. Germline CDR1 and CDR2: SGHVS and FNYEAQ. CDR3 sequence (DNA): TGTGCCAGCAGCTTAACCCGGACCGGGGGGGACACTGAAGCTTTCTTT. Protein sequence: CASSLTRTGGDTEAFF.

This rearrangement joins TRBV19 to TRBJ1-5; 9 positions agree with TRBD1. The CDR3 is 16 amino acids. V dropped 5 bases and J dropped 2; count of bases not matched to a gene: 7. The germline V gene encodes CDR1 LNHDA and CDR2 SQIVND (reference sequence). CDR3 protein: CASSATGGFGNQPQHF. In DNA, the CDR3 is TGTGCCAGTAGTGCAACAGGGGGCTTCGGCAATCAGCCCCAGCATTTT.

The CDR3 region is CASSPPFKGAQETQYF. CDR3 coding DNA: TGTGCCAGCAGTCCCCCCTTCAAAGGAGCCCAAGAGACCCAGTACTTC. V gene TRBV28 combines with J gene TRBJ2-5; no clear D. Germline lookup yields CDR1 MDHEN and CDR2 SYDVKM. V was pared by 5 bases and J by 1 base, with 17 bases between. The length of the CDR3 is 16 residues.

The J gene is TRBJ2-1, the V gene TRBV7-6; 7 bases align to TRBD2. The germline V gene encodes CDR1 SGHVS and CDR2 FNYEAQ. The CDR3 runs to 15 residues. Losses at the gene ends were 5 bases for V and 8 bases for J; bases not matched to a gene: 12. The CDR3 here is CASSPMASGLHEQFF. CDR3 nucleotides: TGTGCCAGCAGCCCAATGGCTAGCGGCTTGCATGAGCAGTTCTTC.